Following are 23 T cell receptor beta chains from one sample sequenced in a study of blood T cell repertoires in COVID-19. Only in-frame clones appear in the TCRdb table, and some are missing; sequencing was by immunoSEQ multiplex PCR. The table has approximately 140,000 clones, about 83% seen once; the top ten hold 5% to 7%. Sample: PBMCs or T cells enriched from blood (not recorded which). The origin of the receptors is a woman in her forties or fifties who had been exposed to COVID-19.

The CDR3 DNA reads as TGTGCCAGCAGTTCAACTTCTTTAGTACGGGTGGCTGAAGCTTTCTTT. It is translated as CASSSTSLVRVAEAFF. The rearrangement uses TRBV27 and TRBJ1-1; D gene unclear. Germline CDR1 is MNHEY and CDR2 is SMNVEV (reference sequence). The CDR3 consists of 16 residues. V shed 4 bases and J shed 6 bases, with 21 bases lying between them.

V usage is TRBV11-3 and J usage is TRBJ1-1; no reliable D call. CDR1 SGHNT and CDR2 YENEEA come from the germline V gene. V lost 6 bases to trimming and J lost 8 bases, with 13 bases between them. This CDR3 contains 12 residues. CDR3 nucleotides: TGTGCCAGCAGAGGTAGGTCGGGAGAAGCTTTCTTT. It translates to CASRGRSGEAFF.

The chain couples TRBV6-1 to TRBJ2-5; D is ambiguous. Germline values: CDR1 MNHNS, CDR2 SASEGT. CDR3 size: 12 residues. The ends were cut back, 8 bases at V and 5 bases at J, with 12 bases in the middle. Here the CDR3 reads CASLRLGETQYF. CDR3 in DNA: TGTGCCAGCTTACGACTCGGGGAGACCCAGTACTTC.

This chain links TRBV19 with TRBJ1-1, with D uncertain. Looked up from germline, CDR1 is LNHDA and CDR2 is SQIVND (reference sequence). V gave up 5 bases and J gave up 0 bases, with 13 bases separating them. This CDR3 region has 15 residues. CDR3: CASSRQATMNTEAFF. The CDR3 bases are TGTGCCAGTAGTCGGCAGGCCACCATGAACACTGAAGCTTTCTTT. Filled out from reference TRBV19 and TRBJ1-1, the complete variable domain reads DGGITQSPKYLFRKEGQNVTLSCEQNLNHDAMYWYRQDPGQGLRLIYYSQIVNDFQKGDIAEGYSVSREKKESFPLTVTSAQKNPTAFYLCASSRQATMNTEAFFGQGTRLTVV.

J is TRBJ2-7 and V is TRBV7-3, with D uncertain. This CDR3 contains 13 residues. Germline V CDR1 and CDR2: SGHTA, FQGTGA. V lost 0 bases and J lost 0, with 3 bases in between. CDR3 sequence reads: CASSLTNSYEQYF. The CDR3 DNA is TGTGCCAGCAGCTTAACCAACTCCTACGAGCAGTACTTC.

This chain joins TRBV12-3 or TRBV12-4 and TRBJ2-7; TRBD2 is a possible D gene (7 bases). This CDR3 is 13 amino acids long. V was trimmed by 6 bases and J by 2 bases, leaving 11 bases between them. The CDR3, as DNA: TGTGCCAGCAGCGGGGAGGGGGCCTACGAGCAGTACTTC. It encodes CASSGEGAYEQYF.

The rearrangement uses TRBV7-6 and TRBJ2-2, with D possibly matching TRBD2 (5 bases). The germline CDR1 and CDR2 sequences are SGHVS and FNYEAQ. With 1 base removed from V and 1 base from J, the gap between germline ends came to 10 bases. The CDR3 runs to 16 residues. CDR3 loop: CASSLGPAGNTGELFF. In nucleotides, the CDR3 is TGTGCCAGCAGCTTAGGGCCCGCGGGGAACACCGGGGAGCTGTTTTTT.

This clone was recorded at least ten times. The V gene is TRBV29-1, the J gene TRBJ2-1; 14 bases align to TRBD2. From germline, CDR1 is SQVTM and CDR2 ANQGSEA. J was trimmed by 10 bases and V by 6 bases; bases with no gene match: 8. There are 14 residues in the CDR3. The DNA of the CDR3 is TGCAGCGTGACTAGCGGGAGGGCGGCAGGCGAGCAGTTCTTC. As protein: CSVTSGRAAGEQFF.

This clone was seen a single time. The same CDR3 can be traced to other DNA sequences in this sample. The gene calls are TRBV19 and TRBJ2-3; 12 positions match TRBD2. Looked up from germline, CDR1 is LNHDA and CDR2 is SQIVND (reference sequence). V lost 5 bases to trimming and J lost 3 bases; unmatched junction nucleotides: 6. The CDR3 is made up of 16 amino acids. In DNA, the CDR3 is TGTGCCAGTAGTCTTCTAGCGGGGGGGCCAACAGATACGCAGTATTTT. The encoded protein is CASSLLAGGPTDTQYF.

This chain links TRBV19 with TRBJ1-5; possibly TRBD1 for D (6 bases). Trimming shortened V by 9 bases and J by 3 bases, and 30 bases separated the two germline ends. Germline assignment: CDR1 LNHDA and CDR2 SQIVND (reference sequence). The CDR3 covers 19 residues. The CDR3 is CASPVGAGDDLQNNQPQHF. The CDR3 DNA reads as TGTGCCAGCCCAGTGGGCGCAGGGGACGACCTTCAAAACAATCAGCCCCAGCATTTT. The whole variable domain, filled in from reference TRBV19 and TRBJ1-5, reads DGGITQSPKYLFRKEGQNVTLSCEQNLNHDAMYWYRQDPGQGLRLIYYSQIVNDFQKGDIAEGYSVSREKKESFPLTVTSAQKNPTAFYLCASPVGAGDDLQNNQPQHFGDGTRLSIL.

The chain links TRBV6-5 to TRBJ1-1; D might be TRBD1 (5 bases). Per the germline V gene, CDR1 is MNHEY and CDR2 is SVGAGI. This CDR3 is built from 13 residues. V was cut by 2 bases and J by 4 bases, with 8 bases left in between. CDR3 bases: TGTGCCAGCAGTTACCCCCAGGGCACTGAAGCTTTCTTT. Translated, it gives CASSYPQGTEAFF.

This chain uses TRBV18 with TRBJ2-7; 12 positions agree with TRBD1. The CDR3 has 15 amino acids. Germline CDR1 is KGHSH and CDR2 is LQKENI. V lost 3 bases to trimming and J lost 5 bases; unmatched junction nucleotides: 5. The CDR3 DNA reads as TGTGCCAGCTCACCGGGACAGGGGGCGCGTAACGAGCAGTACTTC. It yields the protein CASSPGQGARNEQYF.

The V call is TRBV19, the J call TRBJ1-2; D ambiguous. Germline V CDR1 and CDR2: LNHDA, SQIVND (reference sequence). Trimming removed 6 bases from V and 5 bases from J, with 16 bases in between. The CDR3 is 14 residues long. The CDR3 sequence: CASSSSRVEYGYTF. The CDR3 DNA is TGTGCCAGTAGCTCCTCCCGGGTCGAGTATGGCTACACCTTC. The full variable domain, completed using reference TRBV19 and TRBJ1-2, is DGGITQSPKYLFRKEGQNVTLSCEQNLNHDAMYWYRQDPGQGLRLIYYSQIVNDFQKGDIAEGYSVSREKKESFPLTVTSAQKNPTAFYLCASSSSRVEYGYTFGSGTRLTVV.

This clone occurred once. This chain joins TRBV7-9 and TRBJ1-1; 10 nucleotides agree with TRBD1. Germline CDR1 SEHNR, CDR2 FQNEAQ (reference sequence). Trimming took 8 bases from V and 3 from J; bases not matched to a gene: 9. The CDR3 loop spans 15 amino acids. CDR3 sequence reads: CASLTGGFGDTEAFF. For the CDR3, the DNA is TGTGCCAGCCTGACAGGGGGCTTTGGGGACACTGAAGCTTTCTTT.

This clone was detected once. The chain combines TRBV7-9 with TRBJ2-7; 13 bases line up with TRBD2. The V and J ends lost 5 bases and 3 bases, in that order; junction bases with no gene match: 4. CDR1 is SEHNR, CDR2 FQNEAQ, per germline (reference sequence). This CDR3 comprises 15 residues. The CDR3 nucleotides read TGTGCCAGCAGCCTGGGACTAGCGGGAATCTACGAGCAGTACTTC. Translated, it gives CASSLGLAGIYEQYF.

The gene calls are TRBV7-8 and TRBJ2-3, with D tentatively TRBD2 (7 bases). V was clipped by 5 bases and J by 0 bases, with 12 bases between them. Per the germline V gene, CDR1 is SGHVS and CDR2 is FQNEAQ. The CDR3 sequence is 15 residues long. The DNA for the CDR3 is TGTGCCAGCAGCCTAGGGGGGGTCAGCACAGATACGCAGTATTTT. Translation: CASSLGGVSTDTQYF.

The CDR3 sequence: CASSPDLGGSNQPQHF. CDR3 DNA sequence: TGCGCCAGCAGCCCAGACCTGGGGGGGAGCAATCAGCCCCAGCATTTT. The V call is TRBV4-1, the J call TRBJ1-5, with a possible D match to TRBD1 (5 bases). This CDR3 comprises 16 residues. Trimming cost V 4 bases and J 1 base, with 14 bases left between them. Germline V gene lookup returns CDR1 MGHRA and CDR2 YSYEKL.

This chain joins TRBV30 and TRBJ1-2, with 10 nucleotides matching TRBD1. The CDR3 is 13 residues long. Losses at the gene ends were 6 bases for V and 5 bases for J; bases not matched to a gene: 6. Per germline, CDR1 GTSNPN and CDR2 SVGIG (reference sequence). The CDR3 is CACRQGAKYGYTF. The CDR3 region has the DNA TGTGCCTGCCGACAGGGGGCGAAGTATGGCTACACCTTC.

The gene calls are TRBV4-3 and TRBJ2-2; TRBD1 matches 8 bases. The trim removed 2 bases at V and 4 bases at J, leaving 3 bases unmatched. Per germline, CDR1 LGHNA and CDR2 YSLEER. This CDR3 spans 15 amino acids. CDR3 loop: CASSQTGQGTGELFF. The CDR3 nucleotides are TGCGCCAGCAGCCAAACCGGACAGGGCACCGGGGAGCTGTTTTTT.

The chain carries TRBV11-2 and TRBJ2-7; D might be TRBD2 (7 bases). The CDR3 spans 15 residues. Germline V gives CDR1 SGHAT, CDR2 FQNNGV. V shed 5 bases and J shed 1 base, with 15 bases lying between them. CDR3 in amino acids: CASSQGRGQSYEQYF. The DNA for the CDR3 is TGTGCCAGCAGCCAGGGGAGGGGACAATCCTACGAGCAGTACTTC.

The rearrangement links TRBV6-2 or TRBV6-3 to TRBJ1-3; possible D gene TRBD1, 6 bases. V was clipped by 6 bases and J by 2 bases, with 11 bases between them. This CDR3 comprises 14 residues. The V gene's germline CDR1 is MNHEY and CDR2 SVGEGT. The DNA of the CDR3 is TGTGCCAGCAGCCGAGGACAGACTGGAAACACCATATATTTT. Protein: CASSRGQTGNTIYF.

The V call is TRBV11-2, the J call TRBJ2-1; TRBD2 might be the D (5 bases). CDR3 size: 14 residues. The V end was cut by 4 bases, the J end by 7 bases, with 14 bases between. Germline V CDR1 and CDR2: SGHAT, FQNNGV. The CDR3, as DNA: TGTGCCAGCAGCTACCCCGGGGAGAGGAATGAGCAGTTCTTC. Amino acid sequence: CASSYPGERNEQFF.

The V call is TRBV20-1, the J call TRBJ2-7; 8 bases agree with TRBD2. The germline V gene has CDR1 DFQATT and CDR2 SNEGSKA (reference sequence). The CDR3 consists of 11 residues. V dropped 6 bases and J dropped 7; count of bases not matched to a gene: 5. The CDR3: CSANGLAEQYF. CDR3 sequence (DNA): TGCAGTGCGAATGGACTAGCTGAGCAGTACTTC.